The source of this T cell receptor beta chain is a study of beta chain features in type 1 diabetes listed by TCRdb under 2018. About the investigation overall: Mean age, gender distribution, total cell number and subset yield did not differ between patients and healthy donors. Across all samples, approximately 98,000,000 sorted cells were examined, and cell number per subset correlated strongly with RNA yield. Regulatory and stem cell-like memory subsets were obtained from only 8 patients and roughly eight healthy donors, while naive and central memory subsets were obtained from all 30 or so donors. The study compared the TCRB repertoires of sorted circulating CD4+ T cell subsets in recently diagnosed type 1 diabetes patients with those in matched healthy donors.

Each donor gave one peripheral blood draw, approximately 100 mL on average, collected into heparinised tubes. A BD FACSAria II was used to sort naive, central memory, regulatory and stem cell-like memory CD4+ T cells with a panel that included CD45RO, CCR7, CD25, CD127, CD95 and CD27. Purity was above 98% for every sorted population. PBMCs were isolated immediately by Lymphoprep density gradient centrifugation and stained directly without culture. So that batch effects would be minimized, each experiment stained and sorted samples in pairs, pairing one healthy donor with one patient. Details on this clone: Its antigen is not yet known. No per-base quality is available; no much larger clone lies one base away.

The CDR3 goes from the cysteine to the phenylalanine over 16 residues. The only DNA kept is the CDR3, 48 bases in frame from the first base. The junction shows trimming of 6 bases on V and 3 bases on J, and the gene matches do not reach 6 bases of it. As encoded in the germline V gene, CDR1 is MDHEN while CDR2 is SYDVKM. What the authors observed across the whole study: Because cDNA was sequenced instead of genomic DNA, activated cells with high expression could be over-represented, although the groups did not differ in activation or CD3 levels. Because small numbers of individuals were included in the HLA sub-analyses, any influence of HLA type on TCRB rearrangement was left unresolved. Type 1 diabetes patients showed a moderate but significant shortening of TCRB CDR3 length in all four CD4+ subsets. Naive, central memory and regulatory TCRB repertoires appeared to be more alike among patients than among healthy donors. At VDJ recombination sites, patients with type 1 diabetes made fewer insertions and deleted more nucleotides, a pattern implying thymic rearrangement abnormalities. Shorter templates might be favored by PCR, yet because patient and control samples were amplified and corrected together, any such skew would affect both groups equally.

All of the isolated RNA was reverse transcribed with the High Capacity cDNA Reverse Transcription Kit, so expressed TCRB transcripts were sequenced. Deep immunoSEQ sequencing was applied to naive, central memory and regulatory T cell samples, giving an average of about 3.4 million total reads per sample. Sorted cells were lysed in RLT buffer, and RNA was extracted using DNase-treated RNeasy Micro or Mini kits according to cell number. To prevent cross-contamination, every cell subset was processed on its own, while patient and healthy donor samples were processed together. The immunoSEQ multiplex PCR was used to amplify TCRB sequences from cDNA, yielding 87-bp fragments that span the CDR3 region. Sequencing of the amplicons was performed on the Illumina HiSeq platform. As for the original processing: Synthetic template baselines were used to correct PCR bias computationally, reads within Hamming distance 2 were collapsed, and singletons that could not be merged were discarded. By aligning reads against IMGT, V, D and J genes, CDR3 length, and insertions or deletions at six rearrangement sites were assigned. Within each subset, clonotype counts were normalized to sorted cell number, after which true diversity and Gini coefficients were computed with the tcR R package. Repertoire sharing was quantified using the overlap coefficient calculated on TCRB nucleotide sequences. Out-of-frame TCRB sequences from naive cells were analyzed as a proxy for the pre-selection repertoire. TCRdb took this table from immuneACCESS and kept in-frame rearrangements with V and J called. Such tables lack part of the clones; where checked against another copy, unresolved V genes explain under half of the gap, and the rest is unexplained. The DNA was the basis for D and trimming; V, J and clone size are from that table. The sample contains about 330,000 clones, 11% of them found a single time. Together, the top ten hold 0.015% of the sample.

This receptor was identified in a woman in her twenties or thirties in good health. What was sequenced was naive CD4+ T cells from blood. The intended sense of this specimen's cell subset or site label: true naive CD4+ T cells. Recombination linked TRBV28 to TRBJ2-7, and 15 bases in between align with TRBD2. The CDR3 is CASRASGLAGGYEQYF. The bases read TGTGCCAGCAGGGCCTCGGGACTAGCGGGAGGCTACGAGCAGTACTTC.